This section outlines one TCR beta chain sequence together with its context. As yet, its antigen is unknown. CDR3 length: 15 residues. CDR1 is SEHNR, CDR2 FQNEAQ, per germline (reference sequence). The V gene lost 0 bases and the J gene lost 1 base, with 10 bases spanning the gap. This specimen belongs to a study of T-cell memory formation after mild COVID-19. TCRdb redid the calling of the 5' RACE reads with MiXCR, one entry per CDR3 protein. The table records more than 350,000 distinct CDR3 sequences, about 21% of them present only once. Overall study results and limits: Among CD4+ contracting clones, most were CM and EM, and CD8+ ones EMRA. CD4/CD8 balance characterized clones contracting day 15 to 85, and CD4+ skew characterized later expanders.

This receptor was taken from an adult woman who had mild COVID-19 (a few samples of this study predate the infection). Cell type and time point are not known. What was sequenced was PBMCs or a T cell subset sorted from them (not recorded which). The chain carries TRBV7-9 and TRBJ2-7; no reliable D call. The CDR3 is CASSLAWPFSYEQYF. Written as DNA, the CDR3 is TGTGCCAGCAGCTTAGCGTGGCCGTTTTCCTACGAGCAGTACTTC.